This T cell receptor beta chain came from a study of CXCR3-negative and CXCR3-positive naive CD8 T cells. With UMI labels, 5' RACE was used to prepare the TRB cDNA libraries. TCRdb reanalyzed the 5' RACE reads, giving one entry per CDR3 protein sequence and no DNA. This listing includes 45,000 to 75,000 distinct CDR3 sequences. The V gene's germline CDR1 is SGDLS and CDR2 YYNGEE. This CDR3 comprises 15 residues. V gene TRBV9 combines with J gene TRBJ2-1; the TCRdb D gene call, TRBD1, has no DNA to confirm it. Sequenced sample: naive CXCR3- CD8+ T cells from blood. This sample's subset: CD45RO-CCR7+CD27+CD95- naive CD8+ T cells lacking CXCR3 (TNR3-). This receptor was taken from a human donor in good health. Some clones in this sample may be carry-over from other donors' samples. Here the CDR3 reads CASSVERDNYNEQFF.